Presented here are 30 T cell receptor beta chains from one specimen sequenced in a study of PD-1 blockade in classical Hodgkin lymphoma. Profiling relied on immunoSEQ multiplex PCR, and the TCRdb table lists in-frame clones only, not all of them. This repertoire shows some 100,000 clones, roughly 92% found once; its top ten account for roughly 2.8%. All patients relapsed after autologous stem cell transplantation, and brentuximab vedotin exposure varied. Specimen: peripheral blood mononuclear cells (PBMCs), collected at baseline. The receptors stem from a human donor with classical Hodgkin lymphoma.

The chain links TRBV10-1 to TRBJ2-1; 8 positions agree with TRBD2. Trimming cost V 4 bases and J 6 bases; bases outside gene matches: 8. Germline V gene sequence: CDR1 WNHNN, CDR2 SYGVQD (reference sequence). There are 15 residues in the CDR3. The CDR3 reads CASSATGGAPNEQFF. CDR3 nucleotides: TGCGCCAGCAGTGCTACGGGAGGGGCCCCCAATGAGCAGTTCTTC.

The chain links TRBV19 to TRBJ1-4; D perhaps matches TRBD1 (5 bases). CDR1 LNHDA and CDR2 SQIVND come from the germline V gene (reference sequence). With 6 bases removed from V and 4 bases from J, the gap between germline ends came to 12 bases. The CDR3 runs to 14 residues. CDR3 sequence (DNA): TGTGCCAGTAGGGAGGGGCCGATTAATGAAAAACTGTTTTTT. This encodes CASREGPINEKLFF.

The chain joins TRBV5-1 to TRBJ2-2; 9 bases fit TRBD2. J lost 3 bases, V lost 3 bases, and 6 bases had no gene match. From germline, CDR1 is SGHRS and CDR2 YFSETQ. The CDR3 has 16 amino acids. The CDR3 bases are TGCGCCAGCAGCTCTTCCTGGACTAGCGACACCGGGGAGCTGTTTTTT. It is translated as CASSSSWTSDTGELFF.

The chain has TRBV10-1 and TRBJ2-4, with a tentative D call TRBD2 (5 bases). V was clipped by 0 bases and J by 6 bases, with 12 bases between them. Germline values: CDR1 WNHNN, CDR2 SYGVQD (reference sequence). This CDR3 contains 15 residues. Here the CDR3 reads CASSESGDQGNIQYF. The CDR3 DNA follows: TGCGCCAGCAGTGAGTCGGGAGACCAAGGAAACATTCAGTACTTC.

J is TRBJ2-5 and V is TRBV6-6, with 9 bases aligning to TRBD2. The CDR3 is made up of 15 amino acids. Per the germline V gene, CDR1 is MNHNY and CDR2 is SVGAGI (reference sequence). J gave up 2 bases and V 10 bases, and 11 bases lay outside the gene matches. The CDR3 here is CATSSRLAAQETQYF. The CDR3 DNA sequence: TGTGCCACCTCCTCAAGACTAGCGGCACAAGAGACCCAGTACTTC.

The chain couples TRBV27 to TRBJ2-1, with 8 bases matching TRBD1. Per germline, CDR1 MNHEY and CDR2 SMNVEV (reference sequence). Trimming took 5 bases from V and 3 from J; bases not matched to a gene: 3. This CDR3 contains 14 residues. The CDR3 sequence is CASSLGQGYNEQFF. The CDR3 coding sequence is TGTGCCAGCAGTCTAGGACAGGGCTACAATGAGCAGTTCTTC.

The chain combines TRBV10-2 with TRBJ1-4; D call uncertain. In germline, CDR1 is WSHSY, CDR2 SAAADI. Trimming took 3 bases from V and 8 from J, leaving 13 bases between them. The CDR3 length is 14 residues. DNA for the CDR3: TGCGCCAGCAGTGATGGTTCCTCTCGGGAAAAACTGTTTTTT. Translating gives CASSDGSSREKLFF.

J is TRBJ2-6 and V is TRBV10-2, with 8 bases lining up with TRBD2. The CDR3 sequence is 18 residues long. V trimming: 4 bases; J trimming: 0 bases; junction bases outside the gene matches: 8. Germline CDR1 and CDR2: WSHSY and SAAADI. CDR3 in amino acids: CASSVPAGASSGANVLTF. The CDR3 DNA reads TGCGCCAGCAGTGTGCCAGCGGGAGCCAGCTCTGGGGCCAACGTCCTGACTTTC.

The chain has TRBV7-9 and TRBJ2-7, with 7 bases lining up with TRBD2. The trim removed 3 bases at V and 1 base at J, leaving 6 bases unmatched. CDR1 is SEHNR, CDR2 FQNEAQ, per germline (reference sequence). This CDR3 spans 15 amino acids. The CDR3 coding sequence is TGTGCCAGCAGCTTCGTGGCGCGGGGGTCCTACGAGCAGTACTTC. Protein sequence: CASSFVARGSYEQYF.

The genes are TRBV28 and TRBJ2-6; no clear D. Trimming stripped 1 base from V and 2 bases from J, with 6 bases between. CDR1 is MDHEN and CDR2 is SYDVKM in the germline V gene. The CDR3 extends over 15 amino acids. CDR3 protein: CASSLSVPGANVLTF. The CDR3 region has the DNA TGTGCCAGCAGTTTATCAGTTCCTGGGGCCAACGTCCTGACTTTC.

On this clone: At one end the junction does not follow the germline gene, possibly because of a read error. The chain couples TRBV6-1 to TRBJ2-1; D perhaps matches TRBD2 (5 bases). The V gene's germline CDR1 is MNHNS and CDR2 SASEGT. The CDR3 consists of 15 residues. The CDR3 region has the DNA TGTGCCGGCAGGACTGCTCCGAGCTCCTACAATGAGCAGTTCTTC. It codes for CAGRTAPSSYNEQFF.

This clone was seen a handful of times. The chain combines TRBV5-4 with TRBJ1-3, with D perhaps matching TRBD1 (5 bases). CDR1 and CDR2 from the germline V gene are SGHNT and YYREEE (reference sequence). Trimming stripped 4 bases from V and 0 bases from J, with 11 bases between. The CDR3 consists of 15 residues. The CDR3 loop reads CASSPGGLSGNTIYF. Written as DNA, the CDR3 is TGTGCCAGCAGCCCTGGGGGTCTCTCTGGAAACACCATATATTTT.

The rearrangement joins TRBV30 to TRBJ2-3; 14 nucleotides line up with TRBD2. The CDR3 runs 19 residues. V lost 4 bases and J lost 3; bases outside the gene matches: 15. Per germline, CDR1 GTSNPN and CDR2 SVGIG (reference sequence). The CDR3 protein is CAWNNYGLAGGWGTDTQYF. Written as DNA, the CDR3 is TGTGCCTGGAACAACTATGGACTAGCGGGAGGCTGGGGGACAGATACGCAGTATTTT.

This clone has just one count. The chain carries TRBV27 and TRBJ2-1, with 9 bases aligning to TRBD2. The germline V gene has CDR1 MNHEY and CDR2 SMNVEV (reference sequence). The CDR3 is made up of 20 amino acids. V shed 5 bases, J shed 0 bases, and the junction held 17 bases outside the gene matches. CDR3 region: CASSTRELAGGPSSYNEQFF. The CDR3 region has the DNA TGTGCCAGCAGTACCAGAGAATTGGCGGGAGGGCCGAGCTCCTACAATGAGCAGTTCTTC.

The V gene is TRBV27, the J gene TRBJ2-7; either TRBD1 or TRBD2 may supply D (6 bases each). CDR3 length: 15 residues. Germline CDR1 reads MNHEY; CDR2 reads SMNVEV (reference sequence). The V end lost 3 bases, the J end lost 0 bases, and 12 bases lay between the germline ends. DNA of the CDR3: TGTGCCAGCAGTTTCATTTGGGGGGCCTCCTACGAGCAGTACTTC. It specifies CASSFIWGASYEQYF.

The CDR3 is CASTQDRVPNYQYF. CDR3 bases: TGTGCCAGCACCCAGGACAGGGTGCCCAACTATCAGTACTTC. The chain recombines TRBV6-1 with TRBJ2-7; 8 bases fit TRBD1. Germline trimming cut 7 bases from V and 10 bases from J; bases unmatched to any gene: 15. The CDR3 sequence is 14 residues long. Germline values: CDR1 MNHNS, CDR2 SASEGT.

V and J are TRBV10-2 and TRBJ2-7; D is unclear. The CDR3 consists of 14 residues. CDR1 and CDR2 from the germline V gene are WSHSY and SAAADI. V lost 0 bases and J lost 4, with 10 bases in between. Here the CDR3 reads CASSESNYLYEQYF. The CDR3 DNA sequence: TGCGCCAGCAGTGAGTCGAACTACCTTTACGAGCAGTACTTC.

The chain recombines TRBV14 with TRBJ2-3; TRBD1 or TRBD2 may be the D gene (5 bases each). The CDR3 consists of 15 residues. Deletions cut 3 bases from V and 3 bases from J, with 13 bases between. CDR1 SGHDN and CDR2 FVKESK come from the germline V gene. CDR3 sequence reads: CASSHGDGLTDTQYF. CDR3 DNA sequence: TGTGCCAGCAGCCATGGGGACGGTCTTACAGATACGCAGTATTTT. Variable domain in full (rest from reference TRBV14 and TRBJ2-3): EAGVTQFPSHSVIEKGQTVTLRCDPISGHDNLYWYRRVMGKEIKFLLHFVKESKQDESGMPNNRFLAERTGGTYSTLKVQPAELEDSGVYFCASSHGDGLTDTQYFGPGTRLTVL.

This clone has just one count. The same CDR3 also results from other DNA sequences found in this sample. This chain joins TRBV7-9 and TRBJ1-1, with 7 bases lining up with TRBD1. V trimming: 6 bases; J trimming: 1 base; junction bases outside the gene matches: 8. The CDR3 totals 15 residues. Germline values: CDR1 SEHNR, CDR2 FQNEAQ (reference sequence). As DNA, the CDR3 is TGTGCCAGCAGTTCTCCTGGGACAGCGAACACTGAAGCTTTCTTT. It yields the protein CASSSPGTANTEAFF.

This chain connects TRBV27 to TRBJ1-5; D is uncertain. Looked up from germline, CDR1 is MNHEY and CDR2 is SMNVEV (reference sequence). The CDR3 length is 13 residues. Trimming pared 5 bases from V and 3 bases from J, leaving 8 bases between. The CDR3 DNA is TGTGCCAGCAGTGATGATTACAATCAGCCCCAGCATTTT. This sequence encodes CASSDDYNQPQHF.

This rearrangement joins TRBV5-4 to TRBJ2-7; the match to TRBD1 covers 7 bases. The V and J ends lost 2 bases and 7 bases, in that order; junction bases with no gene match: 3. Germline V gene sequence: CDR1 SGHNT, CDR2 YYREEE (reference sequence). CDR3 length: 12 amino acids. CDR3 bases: TGTGCCAGCAGCTTCACAGGGGCAGAGCAGTACTTC. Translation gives CASSFTGAEQYF.

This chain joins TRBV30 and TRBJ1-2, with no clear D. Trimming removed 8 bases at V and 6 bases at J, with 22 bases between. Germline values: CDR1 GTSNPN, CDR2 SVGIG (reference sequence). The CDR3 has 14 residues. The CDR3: CAAGDPGRPNGYTF. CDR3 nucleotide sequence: TGTGCCGCTGGAGATCCGGGGAGACCAAATGGCTACACCTTC.

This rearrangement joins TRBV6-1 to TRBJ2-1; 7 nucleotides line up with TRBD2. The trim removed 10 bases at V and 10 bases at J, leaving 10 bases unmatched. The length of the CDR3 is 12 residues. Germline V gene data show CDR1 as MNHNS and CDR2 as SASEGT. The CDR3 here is CAILREVREQFF. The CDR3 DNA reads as TGTGCCATCCTACGGGAGGTCCGGGAGCAGTTCTTC.

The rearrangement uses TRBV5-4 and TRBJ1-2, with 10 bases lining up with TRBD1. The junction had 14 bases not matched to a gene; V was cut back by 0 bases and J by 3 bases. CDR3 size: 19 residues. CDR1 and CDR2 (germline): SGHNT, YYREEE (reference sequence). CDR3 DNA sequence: TGTGCCAGCAGCTTGGGGCGCGGGACAGGGGTCCTTCCCGACTATGGCTACACCTTC. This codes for CASSLGRGTGVLPDYGYTF.

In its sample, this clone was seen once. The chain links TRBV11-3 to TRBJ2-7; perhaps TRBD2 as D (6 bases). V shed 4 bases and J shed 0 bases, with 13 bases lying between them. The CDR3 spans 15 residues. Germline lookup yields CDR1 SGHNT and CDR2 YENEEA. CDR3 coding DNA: TGTGCCAGCAGCTCGGGACTTTCCAGCTCCTACGAGCAGTACTTC. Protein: CASSSGLSSSYEQYF.

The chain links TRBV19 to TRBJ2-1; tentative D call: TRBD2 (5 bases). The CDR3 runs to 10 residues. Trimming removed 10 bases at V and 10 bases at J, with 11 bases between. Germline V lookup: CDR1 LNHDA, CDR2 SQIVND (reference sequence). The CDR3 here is CATQSGEQFF. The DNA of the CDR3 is TGTGCCACCCAGTCGGGAGAGCAGTTCTTC.

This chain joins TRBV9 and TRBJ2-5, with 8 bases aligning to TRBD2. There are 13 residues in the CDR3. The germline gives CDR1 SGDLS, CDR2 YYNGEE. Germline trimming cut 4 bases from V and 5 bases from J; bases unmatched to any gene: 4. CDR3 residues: CASSLLAGETQYF. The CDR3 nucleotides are TGTGCCAGCAGCTTATTAGCGGGGGAGACCCAGTACTTC.

This CDR3 reads CASSLDGFYQPQHF. CDR3 nucleotide sequence: TGTGCCAGCAGTCTGGACGGATTTTATCAGCCCCAGCATTTT. V usage is TRBV28 and J usage is TRBJ1-5; D gene ambiguous. Trimming removed 5 bases from V and 5 bases from J, with 13 bases in between. Germline CDR1 and CDR2: MDHEN and SYDVKM. The CDR3 is 14 amino acids.

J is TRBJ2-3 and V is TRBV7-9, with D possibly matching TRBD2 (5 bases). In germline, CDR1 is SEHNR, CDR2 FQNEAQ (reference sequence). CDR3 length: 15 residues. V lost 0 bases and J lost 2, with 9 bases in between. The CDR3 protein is CASSLASGLTDTQYF. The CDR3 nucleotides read TGTGCCAGCAGCTTAGCGAGCGGACTCACAGATACGCAGTATTTT.

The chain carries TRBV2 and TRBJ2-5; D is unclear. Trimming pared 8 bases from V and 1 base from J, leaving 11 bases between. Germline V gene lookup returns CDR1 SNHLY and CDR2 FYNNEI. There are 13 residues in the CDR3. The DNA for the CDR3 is TGTGCCAGCCCCAGACTGATCCAAGAGACCCAGTACTTC. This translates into CASPRLIQETQYF.